A selection of T cell receptor beta chains follows, all from one sample in a study of cytomegalovirus exposure and HLA in healthy donors. The table came from immunoSEQ multiplex PCR; TCRdb's copy has only in-frame clones and leaves some out. This sample has approximately 100,000 clones, with roughly 80% found just once. Sequenced sample: PBMCs. The source is a man in his 60s in good health and CMV-seropositive. Both conserved end residues are part of each CDR3. Each record gives: V gene, clone size, D gene, J gene, CDR3 DNA, CDR3 protein. A D gene is named only where the DNA matches it firmly. Clone sizes are given selectively: once, few, many, or a class where the clone is expanded.

>TRBV30|NA|TRBD1|TRBJ1-4
TGTGCCTGGAGTGCCCTGGACAGGCAAAATGAAAAACTGTTTTTT
CAWSALDRQNEKLFF
>TRBV2|NA|TRBD1|TRBJ1-1
TGTGCCAGCAGTCCAGGGGGAGGAGATACTGAAGCTTTCTTT
CASSPGGGDTEAFF
>TRBV5-1|NA|NA|TRBJ1-2
TGCGCCAGCAGCTTGAATGCCAAGGGGTTTGGCTACACCTTC
CASSLNAKGFGYTF
>TRBV7-9|NA|NA|TRBJ1-1
TGTTCCAGCAGCGGAGTGAACACTGAAGCTTTCTTT
CSSSGVNTEAFF
>TRBV7-9|NA|NA|TRBJ2-7
TGTGCCAGCAGCTTAGCGCTTAACATTCAGGCCCACGAGCAGTACTTC
CASSLALNIQAHEQYF
>TRBV30|NA|TRBD1|TRBJ1-5
TGTGCCTGCACGACAGGGAATAGCAATCAGCCCCAGCATTTT
CACTTGNSNQPQHF
>TRBV2|NA|TRBD2|TRBJ2-7
TGTGCCAGCAGTGGAATCGGGACTAGCGGGACCGACGAGCAGTACTTC
CASSGIGTSGTDEQYF
>TRBV20-1|NA|TRBD1|TRBJ2-4
TGCAGTGCGACAGGGGAGGCCATTCAGTACTTC
CSATGEAIQYF
>TRBV18|once|TRBD1|TRBJ2-2
TGTGCCAGCTCACCACGTTCAGGGGGCAGTACCGGGGAGCTGTTTTTT
CASSPRSGGSTGELFF
>TRBV5-1|NA|TRBD2|TRBJ2-1
TGCGCCAGCAGCTCAGGACTAGCGGGGGGCAGCTCCTACAATGAGCAGTTCTTC
CASSSGLAGGSSYNEQFF
>TRBV6-6|NA|NA|TRBJ2-3
TGTGCCAGCAGTTACTTGGAGAAGGTTACGCAGTATTTT
CASSYLEKVTQYF
>TRBV5-6|NA|TRBD2|TRBJ2-1
TGTGCCAGCCGCTTGGGACAGCGGGGGGGTGAGCAGTTCTTC
CASRLGQRGGEQFF
>TRBV28|NA|NA|TRBJ2-7
TGTGCCAGCAGTTTATCCCTCTCCGAGCAGTACTTC
CASSLSLSEQYF
>TRBV5-1|NA|NA|TRBJ1-1
TGCGCCAGCAGCTTGGCTACAGGGTCCACTGAAGCTTTCTTT
CASSLATGSTEAFF
>TRBV7-9|NA|TRBD2|TRBJ2-2
TGTGCCAGCAGCTTAATCCGGGGGGGCCGGAACACCGGGGAGCTGTTTTTT
CASSLIRGGRNTGELFF
>TRBV12-5|NA|NA|TRBJ1-2
TGTGCTAGTGGTTTGGTTTTATGGGGAGATGGCTACACCTTC
CASGLVLWGDGYTF
>TRBV11-1|NA|NA|TRBJ2-3
TGTGCCAGCAGCCCCTCCGGGGGGCTAACAGATACGCAGTATTTT
CASSPSGGLTDTQYF
>TRBV19|NA|NA|TRBJ2-6
TGTGCCAGTTTTAGTGTAGCCTCTGGGGCTAACGTCCTGACTTTC
CASFSVASGANVLTF
>TRBV9|NA|TRBD1|TRBJ2-2
TGTGCCAGCAGCGGACGACAGGGGAGCACCGGGGAGCTGTTTTTT
CASSGRQGSTGELFF
>TRBV27|NA|TRBD2|TRBJ2-1
TGTGCCAGCAGTTTATCGATCGGAACCGGGAGGTCCTACAATGAGCAGTTCTTC
CASSLSIGTGRSYNEQFF
>TRBV6-1|NA|NA|TRBJ1-2
TGTGCCAGCAGTCAGGGTTGGTTTTTTGGCTACACCTTC
CASSQGWFFGYTF
>TRBV6-5|NA|NA|TRBJ1-4
TGTGCCAGCAGTTACTCGATTGGGGACAAACTGGTGTTTTTT
CASSYSIGDKLVFF
>TRBV18|NA|TRBD2|TRBJ2-1
TGTGCCAGCTCACCTTCGGGAGGGGTCGAGCAGTTCTTC
CASSPSGGVEQFF
>TRBV5-6|few|NA|TRBJ2-7
TGTGCCAGCAGCCCCCTGGACAGTACCTACGAGCAGTACTTC
CASSPLDSTYEQYF
>TRBV12-5|NA|TRBD1|TRBJ2-7
TGTGCTAGTGGTTTGGGACAGGGTAGCTCCTACGAGCAGTACTTC
CASGLGQGSSYEQYF
>TRBV5-4|NA|TRBD1|TRBJ2-7
TGTGCCAGCAGCGGGACCGGGACAGGGGTCTCCGGCTCCTACGAGCAGTACTTC
CASSGTGTGVSGSYEQYF
>TRBV9|NA|TRBD2|TRBJ2-7
TGTGCCAGCAGCCCTGCCTCCGGGACTAGCGGGGGCTTCTCCTACGAGCAGTACTTC
CASSPASGTSGGFSYEQYF
>TRBV5-6|once|TRBD1|TRBJ1-5
TGTGCCAGCAGCTTAAAGGGACAGGGGGCTGTTCAGCCCCAGCATTTT
CASSLKGQGAVQPQHF
>TRBV11-2|NA|TRBD2|TRBJ2-1
TGTGCCAGCAGCATAAGCGGGAATTACAATGAGCAGTTCTTC
CASSISGNYNEQFF
>TRBV28|NA|NA|TRBJ2-7
TGTGCCAGCAGACGACAGGCCACCTACGAGCAGTACTTC
CASRRQATYEQYF
>TRBV4-1|NA|NA|TRBJ2-7
TGCGCCAGCAGCCAAGAGGGCCAGCCCTACGAGCAGTACTTC
CASSQEGQPYEQYF
>TRBV7-3|NA|NA|TRBJ2-2
TGTGCCAGCAGCTTAATGGTCGGGGTTCCTGCGAACACCGGGGAGCTGTTTTTT
CASSLMVGVPANTGELFF
>TRBV5-4|NA|NA|TRBJ2-1
TGTGCCAGCAGCTTGGAGTTAGCCACGTACAATGAGCAGTTCTTC
CASSLELATYNEQFF
>TRBV7-2|NA|NA|TRBJ1-3
TGTGCCAGCAGCTTCCCAGGAAACACCATATATTTT
CASSFPGNTIYF
>TRBV4-1|NA|NA|TRBJ2-3
TGCGCCAGCAGCCAAGAACTAGCATTCGTAACCACAGATACGCAGTATTTT
CASSQELAFVTTDTQYF
>TRBV28|NA|NA|TRBJ2-5
TGTGCCAGCAGCATTACCGGCCCCCGGGATGAGACCCAGTACTTC
CASSITGPRDETQYF
>TRBV25-1|NA|TRBD2|TRBJ2-7
TGTGCCAGCAGTCTAGCGGGGGGCTCCTACGAGCAGTACTTC
CASSLAGGSYEQYF
>TRBV13|NA|TRBD1|TRBJ2-1
TGTGCCAGCAGCTTAGGAGTAGGGGGCGTGGATGAGCAGTTCTTC
CASSLGVGGVDEQFF
>TRBV14|NA|NA|TRBJ2-5
TGTGCCAGCAGCCCAAGGAGGGGAGGTATAGGCGAGACCCAGTACTTC
CASSPRRGGIGETQYF
>TRBV7-8|NA|TRBD2|TRBJ2-1
TGTGCCAGCAGCTCACAGACTAGCGGGGGGCGTAATGAGCAGTTCTTC
CASSSQTSGGRNEQFF
>TRBV27|NA|NA|TRBJ2-7
TGTGCCAGCAGGCCTTCCGGGTCCCCCCGCTACGAGCAGTACTTC
CASRPSGSPRYEQYF
>TRBV25-1|NA|NA|TRBJ2-1
TGTGCCAGCAGTGAACCCTTTGGGCAGGGGGGATACAATGAGCAGTTCTTC
CASSEPFGQGGYNEQFF